This T cell receptor (beta chain) was observed in a study of T cells in Graves' hyperthyroidism and ophthalmopathy. The study enrolled patients aged 18 to 65 with newly diagnosed hyperthyroidism of under 2 months' duration. Exclusion followed for patients with uncontrolled infection, other autoimmune disease, pregnancy or lactation. Diagnostic assessment was based on clinical symptoms, serum thyroxine and TRAb, thyroid ultrasound and orbital computed tomography. This clonotype has at least ten counts. CDR3 length: 15 amino acids. Trimming stripped 6 bases from V and 6 bases from J, with 21 bases between. Germline values: CDR1 DFQATT, CDR2 SNEGSKA (reference sequence). It was RNA transcripts that yielded the amplified TCR beta CDR3 regions. The TCR CDR3 first-round RT-PCR relied on the HTBI primer set. TCRdb analysed the multiplex PCR reads with MiXCR anew, one entry per CDR3 protein. The profile covers hundreds of thousands of distinct CDR3 sequences, with about 15% appearing a single time and about 30% taken by the ten largest.

This sequence was found in a woman aged 18-29 years with Graves' hyperthyroidism that later progressed to Graves' ophthalmopathy. The sequenced material came from blood. This chain links TRBV20-1 with TRBJ2-1; TRBD2 is a possible D gene (6 bases). The CDR3 coding sequence is TGCAGTGCGGGGGACCGCAGGGCGGGAATCAATGAGCAGTTCTTC. Protein product: CSAGDRRAGINEQFF.